This is a list of T cell receptor beta chains from one sample in a study of CD8+CD57+ T cells in acquired aplastic anemia. Each CDR3 protein is one row after TCRdb ran MiXCR on the reads. Among roughly 290,000 distinct CDR3 sequences listed, roughly 53% were seen once. Sequences were obtained from sorted CD4+, CD8+, or CD8+CD57+ T cells (not recorded which) from PBMCs. The source is a human donor with aplastic anemia. CDR3s include the opening cysteine and the closing phenylalanine or tryptophan. A D gene is named only where the DNA matches it firmly. Clone size, where shown, is once, few, many, or a class for clones that have expanded.

v_gene	d_gene	abundance	j_gene	CDR3nt	CDR3aa
TRBV9	.	.	TRBJ2-7	TGTGCCAGCAGTTTAGCCGGGAGTAGGTACGAGCAGTACTTC	CASSLAGSRYEQYF
TRBV29-1	.	few	TRBJ2-3	TGCAGCGTTCAGATGTCGCGCACAGATACGCAGTATTTT	CSVQMSRTDTQYF
TRBV11-3	TRBD2	once	TRBJ2-7	TGTGCCAGCAGCTTAGCTGGACTAGCGGGTGCCTACGAGCAGTACTTC	CASSLAGLAGAYEQYF
TRBV25-1	.	.	TRBJ1-1	TGTGCCAGCAGGGAGGGAATTGAAGCTTTCTTT	CASREGIEAFF
TRBV29-1	.	few	TRBJ1-2	TGCAGCGTTCACGGGACACTCTATGGCTACACCTTC	CSVHGTLYGYTF
TRBV2	.	.	TRBJ2-7	TGTGCCAGCAGTGAGAATCGGGGAGTATACGAGCAGTACTTC	CASSENRGVYEQYF
TRBV19	.	.	TRBJ1-1	TGTGCCAGTAGTATCTCAGGGGAGCTGAACACTGAAGCTTTCTTT	CASSISGELNTEAFF
TRBV24-1	TRBD2	few	TRBJ2-1	TGTGCCACCAGTGCCTCCGGCGGGGGGACTAGCGGGGCAAATGAGCAGTTCTTC	CATSASGGGTSGANEQFF
TRBV10-3	.	once	TRBJ1-2	TGTGCCATCAGCGTGAATATGGGTGCGGGCTACACCTTC	CAISVNMGAGYTF
TRBV5-1	.	.	TRBJ2-2	TGCGCCAGCAGAAGAGAGGGGGAGCTGTTTTTT	CASRREGELFF
TRBV20-1	.	many	TRBJ1-6	TGCAGTGCTAGAGCTGACAGCAGGGAATCACCCCTCCACTTT	CSARADSRESPLHF
TRBV7-9	.	.	TRBJ2-7	TGTGCCAGCAGCTTAGGTTGGTACGAGCAGTACTTC	CASSLGWYEQYF
TRBV11-3	TRBD2	once	TRBJ2-2	TGTGCCAGCATCCGGGGGGGACTAGCGGGAGGTAACACCGGGGAGCTGTTTTTT	CASIRGGLAGGNTGELFF
TRBV2	.	.	TRBJ1-2	TGTGCCAGCAGTTACTCTGGGGGGGGGAATGGCTACACCTTC	CASSYSGGGNGYTF
TRBV7-6	TRBD1	many	TRBJ2-7	TGTGCCAGCAGCCCCGGGACAGTTCCGGGCACCTACGAGCAGTACTTC	CASSPGTVPGTYEQYF
TRBV20-1	.	.	TRBJ2-1	TGCAGTGCTAGAGATAGGGAGCAGTTCTTC	CSARDREQFF
TRBV9	.	.	TRBJ1-1	TGTGCCTGCAGCCCCTGGGAGATTCCCACTGAAGCTTTCTTC	CACSPWEIPTEAFF
TRBV6-5	.	once	TRBJ2-3	TGTGCCAGCAGTGAAAAGGGGGTAGAGACAGATACGCAGTATTTT	CASSEKGVETDTQYF
TRBV7-3	.	.	TRBJ2-1	TGTGCCAGCAGCTTAGGGAGACACGGGCCTTTTTTCTATGAGCAGTTCTTC	CASSLGRHGPFFYEQFF
TRBV19	.	once	TRBJ1-1	TGTGCCAGTGCGGTTGCCATGAACACTGAAGCTTTCTTT	CASAVAMNTEAFF
TRBV7-2	.	few	TRBJ2-3	TGTGCCAGCAGCTTACGGAGGGGGGGGCGGACAGATACGCAGTATTTT	CASSLRRGGRTDTQYF
TRBV10-3	.	.	TRBJ1-6	TGTGCCATCAGTGACGAGGGGGGGGTTTATAATTCACCCCTCCACTTT	CAISDEGGVYNSPLHF
TRBV6-1	TRBD1	.	TRBJ1-6	TGTGCCAGCAGCCAACAGGGGAACAATTCACCCCTCCACTTT	CASSQQGNNSPLHF
TRBV2	.	few	TRBJ1-5	TGTGCCAGCAGTGAAGCGCTTCGGGGGGCAGGTCAGCCCCAGCATTTT	CASSEALRGAGQPQHF
TRBV6-5	.	.	TRBJ1-2	TGTGCCAGCAGCGTAGCAGACTCCTATGGCTACACCTTC	CASSVADSYGYTF
TRBV19	.	.	TRBJ1-6	TGTGCCAGTAGTTCCTGGAATAATTCACCCCTCCACTTT	CASSSWNNSPLHF
TRBV7-9	.	.	TRBJ1-1	TGTGCCAGCACCCCCGTTATGGCGGATCGGAACACTGAAGCTTTCTTT	CASTPVMADRNTEAFF
TRBV9	.	many	TRBJ1-3	TGTGCCAGCAGCGTCAGGAATTCTGGAAACACCATATATTTT	CASSVRNSGNTIYF
TRBV24-1	.	once	TRBJ1-5	TGTGCCACCAGTGAACCCAAAGGGCCCCAGCATTTT	CATSEPKGPQHF
TRBV6-5	.	.	TRBJ2-7	TGTGCCAGCAGTTACTTTTCAGGGTACGAGCAGTACTTC	CASSYFSGYEQYF
TRBV2	.	.	TRBJ2-1	TGTGCCCATTACACTAGCTTTGAGCAGTTCTTC	CAHYTSFEQFF
TRBV19	.	many	TRBJ2-3	TGTGCCAGTAGTTTGGCCCCCCAGATAGTGGGTACGCAGTATTTT	CASSLAPQIVGTQYF
TRBV13	TRBD2	many	TRBJ2-7	TGTGCCAGCAGCCATACTAGCGGGAGTGGCTACGAGCAGTACTTC	CASSHTSGSGYEQYF
TRBV19	.	.	TRBJ2-7	TGTGCCAGTAGGGACCCACAGGGACACGAGCAGTACTTC	CASRDPQGHEQYF
TRBV24-1	TRBD1	once	TRBJ2-3	TGTGCCACCAGTGATCGGGACAGTATATTCACAGATACGCAGTATTTT	CATSDRDSIFTDTQYF
TRBV2	.	.	TRBJ1-2	TGTGCCAGCAGTGATTTCTATGGCTACACCTTC	CASSDFYGYTF
TRBV9	.	.	TRBJ2-2	TGTGCCAGCAGCGGTCACGCAGAGGCCGGGGAGCTGTTTTTT	CASSGHAEAGELFF
TRBV19	TRBD1	.	TRBJ1-2	TGTGCCAGTAGCGTAGGGACAGGGGGCAACTATGGCTACACCTTC	CASSVGTGGNYGYTF
TRBV6-5	.	many	TRBJ1-2	TGTGCCAGCAGTTACGACGGGCAGCGGGGCTATGGCTACACCTTC	CASSYDGQRGYGYTF
TRBV5-6	.	many	TRBJ2-7	TGTGCCAGCAGCTTGGCAAGGATCGAGCAGTACTTC	CASSLARIEQYF
TRBV25-1	TRBD1	few	TRBJ1-4	TGTGCCAGCAGTGACGTAGCCCGGGACAGTACAAATGAAAAACTGTTTTTT	CASSDVARDSTNEKLFF
TRBV10-2	.	many	TRBJ1-1	TGCGCCAGCAGTGCCCAGACATTCCAAGAGGACACTGAAGCTTTCTTT	CASSAQTFQEDTEAFF
TRBV24-1	.	few	TRBJ2-3	TGTGCCACCAGTGGTAGGGATCCTACAGATACGCAGTATTTT	CATSGRDPTDTQYF
TRBV20-1	TRBD1	many	TRBJ2-7	TGCAGTGCTAGCGGGGACAGGGGAGCTTACGAGCAGTACTTC	CSASGDRGAYEQYF
TRBV24-1	.	.	TRBJ2-3	TGTACCTCCAGGACGAGCACAGATACGCAGTATTTT	CTSRTSTDTQYF
TRBV7-8	TRBD1	.	TRBJ1-4	TGTGCCAGCAGCCCGCGACAGGGGGGGGCTGAAAAACTGTTTTTT	CASSPRQGGAEKLFF
TRBV6-4	TRBD2	.	TRBJ2-2	TGTGCCAGCAGTGTACTAGCGGCTCAAAACGGGGAGCTGTTTTTT	CASSVLAAQNGELFF
TRBV2	TRBD2	many	TRBJ2-7	TGTGCCAGCAGAATAGCGGGTGCCTACGAGCAGTACTTC	CASRIAGAYEQYF
TRBV10-3	.	.	TRBJ2-1	TGTGCCATCGCCCGAATCGACAGGAACAATGAGCAGTTCTTC	CAIARIDRNNEQFF
TRBV20-1	.	few	TRBJ2-7	TGCAGTGCTAGAGATAAGGGACGCGAGCAGTACTTC	CSARDKGREQYF
TRBV7-2	.	.	TRBJ1-4	TGTGCCAGCAGTACCCCCGGGTCGGAGAATTCTTTT	CASSTPGSENSF
TRBV7-9	.	.	TRBJ1-2	TGTGCCAGCAGCTCGGGACCGGTTGGGGGCTATGGCTACACCTTC	CASSSGPVGGYGYTF
TRBV5-8	.	many	TRBJ2-1	TGTGCCAGCAGCACTTTATACAATGAGCAGTTCTTC	CASSTLYNEQFF
TRBV2	.	many	TRBJ1-2	TGTGCCAGCAGTGAGGCAGCTAACTATGGCTACACCTTC	CASSEAANYGYTF
TRBV2	.	.	TRBJ2-7	TGTGCCTCCTTAAGAACAGGCGTTACCTACGAGCAGTACTTC	CASLRTGVTYEQYF
TRBV7-3	.	.	TRBJ2-7	TGTGCCAGTAGTATGGGCCGGCGAACCTACGAGCAGTACTTC	CASSMGRRTYEQYF
TRBV20-1	TRBD1	many	TRBJ1-2	TGCAGTGCTAACACGGGACAGGGGTGGTATGGCTACACCTTC	CSANTGQGWYGYTF
TRBV24-1	TRBD1	.	TRBJ2-3	TGTGCCACCAGTGATCGCGGGACAGGCGGAGATACGCAGTATTTT	CATSDRGTGGDTQYF
TRBV20-1	TRBD1	.	TRBJ1-6	TGCAGTGCGTCTGGACAGGGGGCTGAGAATTCACCCCTCCACTTT	CSASGQGAENSPLHF